The source of this T cell receptor (beta chain) is a study of T cell responses to AZD1222 COVID-19 vaccine. CDR1 and CDR2 from the germline V gene are SGHTS and YDEGEE. Between the trimmed V and J ends, which lost 2 bases and 5 bases, there was a span of 1 base. The CDR3 has 10 amino acids. This clone was counted once. Antigen unknown. Sequencing was performed with immunoSEQ multiplex PCR; in TCRdb, only in-frame clones are kept and a portion is missing. The top ten clones hold more than 4.5% of a sample with approximately 70,000 clones, 88% of them seen once. Points from the study as a whole: The donor cohort was predominantly white British with a female majority, and clonal diversity may have been underestimated. Vaccine-associated CD4 TCRs ranged over spike, dominating at 160-218 and 743-854.

Sequencing was performed on peripheral blood, taken 28 days after the second dose of the MenACWY control vaccine. This rearrangement joins TRBV5-8 to TRBJ2-5, with D hard to call. The TCR was taken from an adult who received the MenACWY meningococcal vaccine as a control. The CDR3 DNA is TGTGCCAGCAGCTTTGAGACCCAGTACTTC. This codes for CASSFETQYF.